This TCR beta chain was documented in a study of identical twins. A universal primer site came from template switching; cDNA carried unique molecular identifiers. One entry per CDR3 protein, called by TCRdb with MiXCR from the 5' RACE reads. The data show around 1.7 million distinct CDR3 sequences, around a third seen once. This clonotype was observed many times. Antigen unknown. General study results and limits: Cross-sectional statistical analysis was relied on for the conclusions, without the same donors being followed. Insertion counts were lower in abundant cord blood beta clonotypes, a trend that memory repertoires did not show. Analyses based on zero insertions could be partly confounded by invariant MAIT and iNKT cells.

This clonotype was sampled from a newborn girl in good health. The sample consisted of cord blood.

CDR3 sequence reads: CASSQGQGVTDTQYF. CDR3 bases: TGCGCCAGCAGCCAAGGACAGGGGGTAACAGATACGCAGTATTTT. The rearrangement links TRBV4-1 to TRBJ2-3; 9 bases line up with TRBD1. V shed 1 base, J shed 3 bases, and the junction held 2 bases outside the gene matches. The CDR3 runs 15 residues. Germline CDR1 MGHRA, CDR2 YSYEKL.